This T cell receptor beta chain came from a study of blood T cell repertoires in COVID-19 (dated by TCRdb to 2018 to 2020). Study-level background: Collaborator samples came from the United States, Italy and Spain and covered acute and convalescent phases of COVID-19. The prospective study material was composed of cDNA or gDNA derived from T cells, B-cell-depleted T cells, or PBMCs. The dataset comprised deeply sampled blood TCRbeta repertoires from subjects exposed to, actively infected with, or recovered from COVID-19. The repertoires were released in a freely available public database meant as a resource for research on the immune response to SARS-CoV-2. The samples were drawn from the first 160 participants of the ongoing ImmuneRACE study and from 1,254 subjects provided by 6 global collaborators. The sample metadata nearly always contained a de-identified subject ID, COVID-19 status, age in years and sex. Where HLA class I and class II types were available, the types were taken from metadata supplied by the sample provider, not from assay-based typing. Study-level results and caveats: Clinical and demographic metadata were provided uncurated, with the amount varying by source and participant.

Comments on this clone: It has no known antigen specificity. Base qualities are missing; no much larger clone stands one base away.

TCRbeta CDR3 regions were amplified from genomic DNA by means of the immunoSEQ Assay, a bias-controlled multiplex PCR. The original methods were these. The number of nucleated cells in each sample was estimated by amplification of reference gene primers within the assay. Sequence reads were collapsed and filtered to measure the absolute abundance of every unique TCRbeta CDR3 rearrangement. For each sample, productive Simpson clonality was calculated as the square root of Simpson's diversity index across productive rearrangements. Drawn from immuneACCESS, this table holds only the in-frame rearrangements with V and J called that TCRdb kept. Clones are partly lost; checked studies trace under half to an unresolved V gene and leave the rest unexplained. D and trimming come from the DNA, and the V and J calls and clone size come from that table. Present in this sample are around 430,000 clones, approximately 88% of which were seen just once. Clones ranked in the top ten supply 10% to 15% of the sample.

As encoded in the germline V gene, CDR1 is KGHSH while CDR2 is LQKENI. The V and J ends are trimmed by 6 bases and 2 bases, leaving 17 bases between them. There are 15 amino acids in the CDR3, from cysteine to phenylalanine inclusive. Only the CDR3 region is kept as DNA, spanning 45 bases read in frame from base 1. At one collaborating source in Seattle, patients were enrolled during active infection and were followed longitudinally through the course of disease. Whole blood was collected in K2EDTA tubes by collaborating institutions according to the institutions' own protocols. For TCRbeta analysis, collaborators shipped samples as frozen whole blood, isolated PBMCs, or DNA extracted from either of those sample types.

This TCR came from a woman aged 45-65 years with COVID-19, enrolled during active disease. This chain joins TRBV18 to TRBJ2-7; the D gene is perhaps TRBD2, on 5 matching bases. Sequencing was carried out using peripheral blood. The nucleotide sequence is TGTGCCAGCTCCTTAAGCGGAGGCCTTCCCTACGAGCAGTACTTC. Translated, this gives CASSLSGGLPYEQYF.